This T cell receptor beta chain was profiled in a study of T cell responses to AZD1222 COVID-19 vaccine. Here immunoSEQ multiplex PCR was the method, and the copy in TCRdb shows in-frame clones only, minus some. In the table there are approximately 92,000 clones, roughly 93% of which are singletons. This TCR was recovered from an adult in good health. The sequences come from peripheral blood, collected on day 0 of AZD1222 vaccination.

Written as DNA, the CDR3 is TGTGCCAGCAGCTTCCAAACAGGGCAAGAGACCCAGTACTTC. Its protein product is CASSFQTGQETQYF. This chain uses TRBV5-4 with TRBJ2-5; a weak D match, TRBD1 (6 bases). Trimming pared 2 bases from V and 2 bases from J, leaving 10 bases between. Germline V gene lookup returns CDR1 SGHNT and CDR2 YYREEE (reference sequence). CDR3 length: 14 amino acids.